Here is one T cell receptor (beta chain) with its context. Method: immunoSEQ multiplex PCR; TCRdb's copy keeps in-frame clones and lacks some. Altogether more than 250,000 clones are present, around 90% being singletons, with the ten largest covering approximately 1.5%. The data stem from a study of blood T cell repertoires in COVID-19. This CDR3 has 11 amino acids. Germline values: CDR1 LGHDT, CDR2 YNNKEL (reference sequence). V lost 5 bases and J 12 bases, leaving 13 bases between the germline ends. J is TRBJ1-1 and V is TRBV3-1 (or the pseudogene TRBV3-2), with D possibly TRBD1 on 5 matching bases. The source of this sequence is a woman between 18 and 30 years old with acute COVID-19. Sequenced sample: PBMCs or T cells enriched from blood (not recorded which). CDR3 coding DNA: TGTGCCAGCAGCACACGGGGGGGTACTTTCTTT. Its translation: CASSTRGGTFF.